The 8 T cell receptor beta chains below come from one sample, sequenced in a study of Graves' ophthalmopathy and Graves' hyperthyroidism. Researchers took RNA transcripts and amplified TCR beta CDR3 regions from them. After a first-round RT-PCR with HTBI primers, a second-round multiplex PCR was run. TCRdb re-analysed the multiplex PCR reads in MiXCR, keeping a single row per CDR3 protein. The sample has a few hundred thousand distinct CDR3 sequences, roughly 17% seen once. The sequencing sample was made of peripheral blood. Source of these receptors: an adult woman with stable Graves' hyperthyroidism.

This clonotype was detected many times. The chain links TRBV25-1 to TRBJ1-3; D call uncertain. The CDR3 has 15 residues. Trimming removed 3 bases at V and 4 bases at J, with 13 bases between. CDR1 is MGHDK and CDR2 is SYGVNS in the germline V gene. The CDR3 protein is CASSERRRAGNTIYF. CDR3 sequence (DNA): TGTGCCAGCAGTGAGAGAAGGAGGGCGGGAAACACCATATATTTT.

The chain employs TRBV6-1 and TRBJ1-1; 7 bases fit TRBD1. The V segment lost 1 base and the J segment 8 bases; nucleotides outside the gene matches: 7. From germline, CDR1 is MNHNS and CDR2 SASEGT. This CDR3 is built from 14 residues. In DNA form, the CDR3 reads TGTGCCAGCAGTGAAGGGGGTGGGGACAGCGAAGCTTTCTTT. Amino acid sequence: CASSEGGGDSEAFF.

The table lists this clonotype with many counts. The chain couples TRBV29-1 to TRBJ2-7; D may be TRBD1 (6 bases). The CDR3 extends over 11 amino acids. The germline V and J ends were trimmed by 6 bases and 3 bases, with 9 bases remaining between them. Germline V lookup: CDR1 SQVTM, CDR2 ANQGSEA. The CDR3 bases are TGCAGCGTCCGGGACATCTACGAGCAGTACTTC. Translated, it gives CSVRDIYEQYF.

There are many counts of this clonotype. The gene calls are TRBV6-1 and TRBJ2-7; TRBD1 matches 10 bases. This CDR3 is built from 15 residues. The V gene's germline CDR1 is MNHNS and CDR2 SASEGT. Trimming cost V 6 bases and J 1 base; bases outside gene matches: 6. In DNA, the CDR3 is TGTGCCAGCAGAAGACAGGGGGCTCAATCCTACGAGCAGTACTTC. Amino acid sequence: CASRRQGAQSYEQYF.

This clonotype has ten or more counts. This chain uses TRBV25-1 with TRBJ2-7, with a possible D match to TRBD1 (5 bases). With 5 bases removed from V and 3 bases from J, the gap between germline ends came to 14 bases. The V gene's germline CDR1 is MGHDK and CDR2 SYGVNS. CDR3 length equals 14 residues. As DNA, the CDR3 is TGTGCCAGCAGTTCCCTTGACAGATACTACGAGCAGTACTTC. Its translation: CASSSLDRYYEQYF.

This clonotype has ten or more counts. The chain joins TRBV27 to TRBJ2-2; 7 nucleotides match TRBD1. J lost 1 base, V lost 3 bases, and 2 bases had no gene match. Germline values: CDR1 MNHEY, CDR2 SMNVEV (reference sequence). The CDR3 has 15 amino acids. The CDR3 protein is CASSFGQVNTGELFF. The CDR3 region has the DNA TGTGCCAGCAGTTTCGGACAGGTGAACACCGGGGAGCTGTTTTTT.

This clonotype has a count of ten or more. The chain links TRBV4-2 to TRBJ2-5; D remains ambiguous. Germline CDR1 and CDR2: LGHNA and YNFKEQ. This CDR3 region has 12 residues. The V end lost 1 base, the J end lost 8 bases, and 8 bases lay between the germline ends. In nucleotides, the CDR3 is TGTGCCAGCAGCCAAGGCGCAGATACCCAGTACTTC. Translating it yields CASSQGADTQYF.

Details on this clonotype: A clone one base away is much larger, so this may be a read error. The chain links TRBV30 to TRBJ2-2; TRBD1 might be the D (5 bases). Germline lookup yields CDR1 GTSNPN and CDR2 SVGIG (reference sequence). The CDR3 is made up of 11 amino acids. V was trimmed by 6 bases and J by 10 bases, leaving 12 bases between them. This CDR3 is CACSRAEELFF. CDR3 coding DNA: TGTGCCTGCTCCAGGGCCGAGGAGCTGTTTTTT.